The 2 T cell receptor beta chains reported below all come from one sample, sequenced in a study of blood T cell repertoires in COVID-19. The assay was immunoSEQ multiplex PCR, and TCRdb's table has in-frame clones only and misses some. The sample yields a few hundred thousand clones, about nine tenths seen once. The sample taken for sequencing was peripheral blood. The origin of the receptors is a woman in her twenties or thirties with active or convalescent COVID-19.

A single count supports this clone. This chain uses TRBV2 with TRBJ2-6, with TRBD2 matching over 8 bases. The V gene end was trimmed by 5 bases and the J gene end by 0 bases; junction bases not matched to a gene: 6. The length of the CDR3 is 17 residues. The V gene's germline CDR1 is SNHLY and CDR2 FYNNEI. CDR3 DNA sequence: TGTGCCAGCAGTTTGTTAGCGGGGAGCTCTGGGGCCAACGTCCTGACTTTC. This translates into CASSLLAGSSGANVLTF.

The rearrangement links TRBV6-6 to TRBJ2-1; TRBD2 matches at 14 bases. The CDR3 extends over 15 amino acids. The trim removed 5 bases at V and 12 bases at J, leaving 9 bases unmatched. Germline CDR1 MNHNY, CDR2 SVGAGI (reference sequence). Here the CDR3 reads CASSTPGLAGERQFF. In DNA form, the CDR3 reads TGTGCCAGCAGTACGCCGGGACTAGCGGGGGAACGGCAGTTCTTC.